This record looks at one T cell receptor (beta chain) sequence and its context. The data derive from a study of OX40 agonist ivuxolimab in advanced cancers. Generated by immunoSEQ multiplex PCR, the TCRdb table keeps only in-frame clones and is missing some. This table holds about 48,000 clones, roughly 91% found once. The V end was cut by 1 base, the J end by 2 bases, with 9 bases between. This CDR3 contains 14 residues. CDR1 MGHRA and CDR2 YSYEKL come from the germline V gene. Sampled blood was obtained at baseline, cycle 4 day 1, and cycle 7 day 1. The chain is built from TRBV4-1 and TRBJ2-7; D unclear. The source was CD4+ or CD8+ T cells sorted from blood, collected in a trial of the OX40 agonist ivuxolimab. The TCR sequence derives from an adult with an advanced solid tumor such as melanoma, head and neck, liver or kidney cancer. The CDR3 sequence: CASSQGLTPYEQYF. In DNA, the CDR3 is TGCGCCAGCAGCCAAGGACTGACTCCCTACGAGCAGTACTTC.